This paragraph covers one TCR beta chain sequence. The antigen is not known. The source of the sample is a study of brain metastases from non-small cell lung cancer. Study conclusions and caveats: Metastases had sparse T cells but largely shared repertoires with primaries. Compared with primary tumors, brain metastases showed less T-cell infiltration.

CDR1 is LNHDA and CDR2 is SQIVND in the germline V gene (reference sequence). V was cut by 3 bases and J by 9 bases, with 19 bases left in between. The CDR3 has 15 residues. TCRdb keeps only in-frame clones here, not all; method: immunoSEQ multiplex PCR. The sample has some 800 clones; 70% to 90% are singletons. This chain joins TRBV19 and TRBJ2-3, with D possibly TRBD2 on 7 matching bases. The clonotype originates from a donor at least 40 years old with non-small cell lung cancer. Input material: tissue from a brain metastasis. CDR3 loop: CASSIGAGAQGTQYF. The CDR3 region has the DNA TGTGCCAGTAGTATCGGGGCGGGGGCTCAGGGGACGCAGTATTTT.